The 24 T cell receptor beta chains in this list originate from one sample, sequenced in a study of T cells in tuberculosis. Indicated time point: new active TB diagnosis, blood taken before or within 7 days of starting treatment. The protocol was immunoSEQ multiplex PCR, while the TCRdb copy is restricted to in-frame clones and leaves out a portion. The data contain tens of thousands of clones, about 95% of them singletons. Sequencing used PBMCs, obtained at tuberculosis diagnosis. The receptor source for this set is an adult with tuberculosis.

The gene calls are TRBV6-1 and TRBJ2-5; D is unclear. Germline assignment: CDR1 MNHNS and CDR2 SASEGT. There are 10 residues in the CDR3. V lost 7 bases and J 5 bases, leaving 5 bases between the germline ends. The CDR3 bases are TGTGCCAGCATAATGGAGACCCAGTACTTC. It translates to CASIMETQYF.

The V gene is TRBV7-9, the J gene TRBJ2-2, with D possibly matching TRBD1 (5 bases). This CDR3 region has 13 residues. Trimming cost V 0 bases and J 6 bases, with 5 bases left between them. In germline, CDR1 is SEHNR, CDR2 FQNEAQ (reference sequence). The CDR3 DNA reads TGTGCCAGCAGCTTAGCCAGGGCCGGGGAGCTGTTTTTT. Translation: CASSLARAGELFF. Based on the CDR3 plus reference TRBV7-9 and TRBJ2-2, the full variable domain is DTGVSQNPRHKITKRGQNVTFRCDPISEHNRLYWYRQTLGQGPEFLTYFQNEAQLEKSRLLSDRFSAERPKGSFSTLEIQRTEQGDSAMYLCASSLARAGELFFGEGSRLTVL.

This chain joins TRBV5-5 and TRBJ2-3, with TRBD1 identical over 10 bases. Germline V gene sequence: CDR1 SGHKS, CDR2 YYEKEE (reference sequence). This CDR3 spans 17 amino acids. V lost 0 bases to trimming and J lost 4 bases; unmatched junction nucleotides: 8. The CDR3 DNA reads TGTGCCAGCAGCTTGGCCATGGGACAGGGGCCCTCAGATACGCAGTATTTT. Its protein is CASSLAMGQGPSDTQYF.

The chain employs TRBV6-6 and TRBJ1-1; the match to TRBD1 covers 7 bases. This CDR3 is built from 15 residues. Germline CDR1 is MNHNY and CDR2 is SVGAGI (reference sequence). V was pared by 0 bases and J by 4 bases, with 5 bases of the junction left unmatched. The CDR3 coding sequence is TGTGCCAGCAGTTACTCAGGGGGCCAAGGCACTGAAGCTTTCTTT. It encodes CASSYSGGQGTEAFF.

The chain joins TRBV27 to TRBJ1-1, with D perhaps matching TRBD1 (6 bases). The CDR3 covers 15 residues. The V end was cut by 1 base, the J end by 1 base, with 10 bases between. Germline values: CDR1 MNHEY, CDR2 SMNVEV (reference sequence). Here the CDR3 DNA reads TGTGCCAGCAGTTTATTAGGGGGACGGAACACTGAAGCTTTCTTT. Protein sequence: CASSLLGGRNTEAFF.

The chain recombines TRBV11-2 with TRBJ2-1; 9 positions agree with TRBD2. The V segment lost 7 bases and the J segment 6 bases; nucleotides outside the gene matches: 10. The germline V gene encodes CDR1 SGHAT and CDR2 FQNNGV. The CDR3 totals 15 residues. The DNA of the CDR3 is TGTGCCAGCACCCTATCGGCGGGAGGGATCAATGAGCAGTTCTTC. Translated: CASTLSAGGINEQFF.

The rearrangement uses TRBV18 and TRBJ2-7, with 12 positions matching TRBD2. Losses at the gene ends were 3 bases for V and 5 bases for J; bases not matched to a gene: 17. This CDR3 is built from 19 residues. Germline CDR1 and CDR2: KGHSH and LQKENI. In nucleotides, the CDR3 is TGTGCCAGCTCACCGTTCTTTACGCTTCTAGCGGGAGGGGGCGACGAGCAGTACTTC. Protein sequence: CASSPFFTLLAGGGDEQYF. The full variable domain, in which reference TRBV18 and TRBJ2-7 provide the parts outside the CDR3, is NAGVMQNPRHLVRRRGQEARLRCSPMKGHSHVYWYRQLPEEGLKFMVYLQKENIIDESGMPKERFSAEFPKEGPSILRIQQVVRGDSAAYFCASSPFFTLLAGGGDEQYFGPGTRLTVT.

The genes are TRBV18 and TRBJ2-4; possibly TRBD1 for D (6 bases). V shed 5 bases and J shed 5 bases, with 13 bases lying between them. Germline V gene lookup returns CDR1 KGHSH and CDR2 LQKENI. The CDR3 runs to 14 residues. The CDR3 loop is CASSDLQGQNIQYF. The CDR3 region has the DNA TGTGCCAGCTCAGATCTCCAGGGGCAAAACATTCAGTACTTC.

The chain links TRBV7-9 to TRBJ2-3, with D hard to call. In germline, CDR1 is SEHNR, CDR2 FQNEAQ (reference sequence). The CDR3 spans 14 residues. The V and J ends lost 5 bases and 4 bases respectively, with 13 bases between them. The CDR3 protein is CASSPSPVSDTQYF. The DNA of the CDR3 is TGTGCCAGCAGCCCCTCCCCAGTTTCAGATACGCAGTATTTT. The variable domain in full, with the rest retrieved from reference TRBV7-9 and TRBJ2-3, is DTGVSQNPRHKITKRGQNVTFRCDPISEHNRLYWYRQTLGQGPEFLTYFQNEAQLEKSRLLSDRFSAERPKGSFSTLEIQRTEQGDSAMYLCASSPSPVSDTQYFGPGTRLTVL.

This rearrangement joins TRBV30 to TRBJ2-1; 12 bases are shared with TRBD2. The V gene end was trimmed by 4 bases and the J gene end by 4 bases; junction bases not matched to a gene: 2. Germline V lookup: CDR1 GTSNPN, CDR2 SVGIG (reference sequence). The CDR3 is 14 residues long. CDR3 sequence: CAWKGTSGYNEQFF. CDR3 DNA: TGTGCCTGGAAGGGGACTAGCGGGTACAATGAGCAGTTCTTC.

The chain couples TRBV6-5 to TRBJ2-3, with D possibly matching TRBD2 (6 bases). The germline gives CDR1 MNHEY, CDR2 SVGAGI. V lost 0 bases, J lost 6 bases, and 16 bases lay in between. This CDR3 region has 16 residues. CDR3 sequence reads: CASSYSSGLREDTQYF. As DNA, the CDR3 is TGTGCCAGCAGTTACTCGAGCGGGCTACGGGAGGATACGCAGTATTTT.

The chain employs TRBV13 and TRBJ1-5; 9 nucleotides line up with TRBD1. The length of the CDR3 is 15 residues. The J segment lost 3 bases and the V segment lost 4 bases, leaving 4 bases of the junction unmatched. Germline CDR1 and CDR2: PRHDT and FYEKMQ (reference sequence). CDR3 loop: CASSSGQGINQPQHF. CDR3 DNA: TGTGCCAGCAGCTCGGGACAGGGTATCAATCAGCCCCAGCATTTT.

The chain is built from TRBV30 and TRBJ2-6; 15 nucleotides agree with TRBD2. The CDR3 sequence is 17 residues long. CDR1 GTSNPN and CDR2 SVGIG come from the germline V gene (reference sequence). V was clipped by 4 bases and J by 4 bases; unmatched bases: 5. Here the CDR3 reads CAWTGLAGGRGANVLTF. The CDR3 bases are TGTGCCTGGACCGGACTAGCGGGAGGGCGCGGGGCCAACGTCCTGACTTTC.

In this sample, this clone turned up a few times. This rearrangement joins TRBV9 to TRBJ2-1, with 8 positions matching TRBD1. The J segment lost 9 bases and the V segment lost 3 bases, leaving 11 bases of the junction unmatched. In germline, CDR1 is SGDLS, CDR2 YYNGEE. CDR3 length: 15 residues. The CDR3 spells CASSGNRGAISEQFF. Written as DNA, the CDR3 is TGTGCCAGCAGCGGAAACAGGGGGGCGATCAGTGAGCAGTTCTTC.

The chain couples TRBV4-3 to TRBJ1-3, with D perhaps TRBD1 (6 bases). Trimming removed 4 bases at V and 2 bases at J, with 9 bases between. This CDR3 has 14 amino acids. CDR1 is LGHNA and CDR2 is YSLEER in the germline V gene. Here the CDR3 DNA reads TGCGCCAGCAGCCCCAGGGGCCCTGGAAACACCATATATTTT. This translates into CASSPRGPGNTIYF.

This chain uses TRBV6-5 with TRBJ2-7; TRBD1 aligns across 7 bases. The CDR3 contains 14 residues. Per germline, CDR1 MNHEY and CDR2 SVGAGI. V was clipped by 0 bases and J by 3 bases; unmatched bases: 2. The CDR3 protein is CASSYSGQIYEQYF. The CDR3, as DNA: TGTGCCAGCAGTTACTCGGGACAGATCTACGAGCAGTACTTC.

The rearrangement joins TRBV6-5 to TRBJ1-2; D possibly corresponds to TRBD1 (6 bases). Germline V CDR1 and CDR2: MNHEY, SVGAGI. The CDR3 has 12 residues. Trimming removed 6 bases from V and 3 bases from J, with 8 bases in between. CDR3 nucleotides: TGTGCCAGCAGCCGACAGGACTATGGCTACACCTTC. Protein: CASSRQDYGYTF.

The chain is built from TRBV7-8 and TRBJ2-3, with TRBD2 as a possible D gene (5 bases). CDR3 length: 15 amino acids. CDR1 and CDR2 (germline): SGHVS, FQNEAQ. V gave up 2 bases and J gave up 6 bases, with 15 bases separating them. This CDR3 reads CASSLMPSSRDTQYF. As DNA, the CDR3 is TGTGCCAGCAGCTTAATGCCTAGCAGTCGGGATACGCAGTATTTT.

The genes are TRBV6-1 and TRBJ1-6, with D possibly matching TRBD1 (6 bases). The CDR3 consists of 15 residues. Trimming left V 11 bases short and J 8 bases short, with 22 bases between. Per the germline V gene, CDR1 is MNHNS and CDR2 is SASEGT. The DNA of the CDR3 is TGTGCCGTTAACAGGGTAAGGAGGTTTTATTCACCCCTCCACTTT. It specifies CAVNRVRRFYSPLHF.

This chain connects TRBV7-9 to TRBJ2-3; possibly TRBD1 for D (5 bases). Trimming took off 2 bases at V and 2 bases at J, with 17 bases between the two ends. CDR1 and CDR2 (germline): SEHNR, FQNEAQ (reference sequence). This CDR3 is 17 amino acids long. CDR3 residues: CASSLRSQGALTDTQYF. The CDR3 nucleotides are TGTGCCAGCAGCTTAAGATCCCAAGGGGCCCTCACAGATACGCAGTATTTT.

This sequence joins TRBV2 and TRBJ1-1; D is unclear. The germline V gene has CDR1 SNHLY and CDR2 FYNNEI. This CDR3 is built from 14 residues. V was trimmed by 5 bases and J by 3 bases, leaving 13 bases between them. CDR3 in amino acids: CASSREAEYTEAFF. In nucleotides, the CDR3 is TGTGCCAGCAGTAGGGAGGCAGAATACACTGAAGCTTTCTTT.

The chain combines TRBV6-6 with TRBJ2-1; 9 positions match TRBD2. CDR3 size: 15 residues. The junction had 2 bases not matched to a gene; V was cut back by 2 bases and J by 3 bases. Germline V gene data show CDR1 as MNHNY and CDR2 as SVGAGI (reference sequence). The CDR3 protein is CASSYAGGSYNEQFF. For the CDR3, the DNA is TGTGCCAGCAGTTACGCGGGAGGGAGCTACAATGAGCAGTTCTTC.

The chain uses TRBV5-1 and TRBJ1-5; D uncertain. The CDR3 runs 14 residues. Per germline, CDR1 SGHRS and CDR2 YFSETQ. V lost 4 bases to trimming and J lost 3 bases, with 11 bases between them. The CDR3 DNA is TGCGCCAGCAGCCCGAGCGGACTCAATCAGCCCCAGCATTTT. Translating it yields CASSPSGLNQPQHF.

The J gene is TRBJ2-7, the V gene TRBV9; no clear D. Between the trimmed V and J ends, which lost 5 bases and 5 bases, there was a span of 20 bases. This CDR3 region has 15 residues. Germline V gene data show CDR1 as SGDLS and CDR2 as YYNGEE. The CDR3 sequence is CASSPDSGESHEQYF. DNA of the CDR3: TGTGCCAGCAGTCCCGACTCCGGAGAAAGCCACGAGCAGTACTTC.